This record concerns one TCR beta chain sequence. The data are from a study of control samples from healthy donors and cancer patients. Some clones are missing from TCRdb's copy, which holds only in-frame ones; the method was immunoSEQ multiplex PCR. The sample carries under 150,000 clones, over 85% recorded once. The CDR3 extends over 16 amino acids. The germline V and J ends were trimmed by 1 base and 0 bases, with 10 bases remaining between them. Germline values: CDR1 SGHVS, CDR2 FQNEAQ. This clonotype was sampled from a man aged 30-40 years in good health. Material for sequencing was blood. The chain joins TRBV7-8 to TRBJ1-3, with D possibly being TRBD1 (5 bases). The DNA for the CDR3 is TGTGCCAGCAGCTTAGTGGGACCGGGCTCTGGAAACACCATATATTTT. Its protein product is CASSLVGPGSGNTIYF.